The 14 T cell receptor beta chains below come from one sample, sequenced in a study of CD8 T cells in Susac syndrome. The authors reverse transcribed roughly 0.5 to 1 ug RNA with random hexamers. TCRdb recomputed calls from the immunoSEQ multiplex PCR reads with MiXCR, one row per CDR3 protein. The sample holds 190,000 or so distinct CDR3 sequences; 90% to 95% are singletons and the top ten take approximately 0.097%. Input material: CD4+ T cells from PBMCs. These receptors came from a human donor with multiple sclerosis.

CDR3 sequence reads: CASGSAGGNQPQHF. The CDR3 DNA is TGTGCCAGCGGGAGCGCTGGGGGCAATCAGCCCCAGCATTTT. V and J are TRBV12-3 or TRBV12-4 and TRBJ1-5, with D uncertain. The length of the CDR3 is 14 residues. V shed 8 bases and J shed 2 bases, with 13 bases lying between them.

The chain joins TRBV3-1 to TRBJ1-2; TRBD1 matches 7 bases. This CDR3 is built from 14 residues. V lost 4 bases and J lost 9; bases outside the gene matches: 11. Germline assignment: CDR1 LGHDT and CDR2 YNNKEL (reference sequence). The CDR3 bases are TGTGCCAGCAGCCGGCTTTACGGACAGGCTAGCTACACCTTC. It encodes CASSRLYGQASYTF.

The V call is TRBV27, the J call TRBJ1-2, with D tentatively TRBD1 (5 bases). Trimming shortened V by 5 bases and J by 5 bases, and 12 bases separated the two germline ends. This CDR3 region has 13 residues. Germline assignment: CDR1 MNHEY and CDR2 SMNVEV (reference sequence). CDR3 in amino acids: CASSEDSLYGYTF. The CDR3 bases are TGTGCCAGCAGTGAAGACAGCCTATATGGCTACACCTTC.

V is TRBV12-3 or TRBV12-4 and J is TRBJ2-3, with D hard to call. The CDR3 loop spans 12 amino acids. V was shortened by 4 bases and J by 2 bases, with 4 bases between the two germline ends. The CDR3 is CASSSHTDTQYF. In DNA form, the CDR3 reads TGTGCCAGCAGTTCCCACACAGATACGCAGTATTTT.

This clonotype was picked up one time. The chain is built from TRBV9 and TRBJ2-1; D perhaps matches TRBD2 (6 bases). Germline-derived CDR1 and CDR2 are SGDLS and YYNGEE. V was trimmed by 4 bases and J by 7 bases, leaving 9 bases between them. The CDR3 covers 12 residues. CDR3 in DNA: TGTGCCAGCAGCCGGGAGATGAATGAGCAGTTCTTC. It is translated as CASSREMNEQFF.

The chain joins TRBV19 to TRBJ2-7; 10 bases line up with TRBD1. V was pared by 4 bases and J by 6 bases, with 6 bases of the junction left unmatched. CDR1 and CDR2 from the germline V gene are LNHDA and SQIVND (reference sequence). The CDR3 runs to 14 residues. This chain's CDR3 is CASSTRDRGGEQYF. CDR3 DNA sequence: TGTGCCAGTAGTACGCGGGACAGGGGAGGCGAGCAGTACTTC.

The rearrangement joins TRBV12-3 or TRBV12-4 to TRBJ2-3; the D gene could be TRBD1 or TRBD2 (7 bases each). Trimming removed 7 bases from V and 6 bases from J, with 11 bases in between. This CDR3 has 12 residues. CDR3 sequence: CASNQGGDTQYF. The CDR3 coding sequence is TGTGCCAGCAACCAGGGGGGGGATACGCAGTATTTT.

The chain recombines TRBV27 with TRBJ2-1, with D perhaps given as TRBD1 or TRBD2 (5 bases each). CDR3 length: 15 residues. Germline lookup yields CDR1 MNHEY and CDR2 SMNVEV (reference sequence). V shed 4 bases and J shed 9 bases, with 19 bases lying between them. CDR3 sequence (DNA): TGTGCCAGCAGTTCAAGACTGGGGGTGGTTGGTGAGCAGTTCTTC. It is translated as CASSSRLGVVGEQFF.

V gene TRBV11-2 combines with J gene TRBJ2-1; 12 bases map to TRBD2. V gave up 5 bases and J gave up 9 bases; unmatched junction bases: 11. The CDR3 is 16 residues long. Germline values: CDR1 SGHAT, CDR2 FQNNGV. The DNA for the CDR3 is TGTGCCAGCAGCGCCCTAGGACTAGCGGGGCCCGGTGAGCAGTTCTTC. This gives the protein CASSALGLAGPGEQFF.

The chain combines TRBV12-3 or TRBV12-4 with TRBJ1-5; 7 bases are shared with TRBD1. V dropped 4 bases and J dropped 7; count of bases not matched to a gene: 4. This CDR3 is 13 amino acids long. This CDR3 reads CASSSTGFQPQHF. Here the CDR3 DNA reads TGTGCCAGCAGTTCGACAGGGTTCCAGCCCCAGCATTTT.

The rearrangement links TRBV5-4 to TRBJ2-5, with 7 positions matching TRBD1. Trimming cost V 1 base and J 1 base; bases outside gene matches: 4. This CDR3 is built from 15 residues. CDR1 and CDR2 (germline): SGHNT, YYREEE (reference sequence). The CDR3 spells CASSLTGASQETQYF. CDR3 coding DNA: TGTGCCAGCAGCTTGACAGGGGCAAGCCAAGAGACCCAGTACTTC.

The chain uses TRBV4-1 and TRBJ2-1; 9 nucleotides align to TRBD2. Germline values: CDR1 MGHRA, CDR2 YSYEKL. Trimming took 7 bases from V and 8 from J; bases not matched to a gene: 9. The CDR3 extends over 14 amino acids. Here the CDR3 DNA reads TGCGCCAGCAACCCGGGACTAGCCATCCATGAGCAGTTCTTC. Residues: CASNPGLAIHEQFF.

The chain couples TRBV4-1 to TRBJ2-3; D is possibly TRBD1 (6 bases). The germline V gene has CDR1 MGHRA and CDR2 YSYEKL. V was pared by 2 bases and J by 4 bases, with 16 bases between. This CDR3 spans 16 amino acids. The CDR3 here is CASSQTFQGSADTQYF. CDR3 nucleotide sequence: TGCGCCAGCAGCCAAACCTTCCAGGGGAGTGCAGATACGCAGTATTTT.

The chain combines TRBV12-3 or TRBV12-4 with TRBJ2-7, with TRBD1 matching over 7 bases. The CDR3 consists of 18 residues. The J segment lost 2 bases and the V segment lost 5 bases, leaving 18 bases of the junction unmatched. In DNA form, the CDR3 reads TGTGCCAGCAGTCTCCGAGTCCTAATCGGGACAGCTCCCTACGAGCAGTACTTC. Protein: CASSLRVLIGTAPYEQYF.